The present entry profiles one T cell receptor (beta chain) with its context. What it binds is unknown. The V gene lost 9 bases and the J gene lost 4 bases, with 15 bases spanning the gap. CDR3 size: 14 residues. Germline CDR1 LNHDA, CDR2 SQIVND (reference sequence). The data stem from a study of T cell responses to AZD1222 COVID-19 vaccine. Findings and caveats of the study: None of the repertoires were sampled until the peak T cell response had passed.

Sequencing used immunoSEQ multiplex PCR; TCRdb keeps in-frame clones, though not all of them. The data contain around 58,000 clones, about 81% of them seen just once; the ten biggest clones take up roughly 10%. The clonotype originates from an adult in good health. This chain uses TRBV19 with TRBJ1-4; D is possibly TRBD1 (6 bases). The material was peripheral blood, obtained on day 0 of AZD1222 vaccination. The CDR3 protein is CASARTEVNEKLFF. The CDR3 nucleotides read TGTGCCAGCGCCAGGACAGAAGTTAATGAAAAACTGTTTTTT.